A selection of T cell receptor beta chains follows, all from one sample in a study of blood T cells in healthy people across ages. TCRdb fed the 5' RACE reads into MiXCR, producing one record per CDR3 protein. Here the sample spans about 570,000 distinct CDR3 sequences, 25% to 30% being singletons. Specimen: blood. The source of these receptors is a woman aged 70 to 79 in good health. The conserved cysteine and the conserved F or W are not part of the CDR3 here. The size entry is marked missing in some rows and otherwise reads once, few, many or a size class.

clone_size,v_call,j_call,cdr3_aa
many,TRBV20-1,TRBJ2-3,SAGGLAGADTQY
few,TRBV10-3,TRBJ1-2,AISLSGTANYGYT
NA,TRBV6-5,TRBJ2-4,ASSRQGPRWNIQY
few,TRBV4-3,TRBJ2-7,ASSQESAGHVAYEQY
few,TRBV6-5,TRBJ1-5,ASSSDRGGNQPQH
NA,TRBV19,TRBJ2-5,ASSRAPFLGDRGSQGVETQY
many,TRBV7-7,TRBJ2-6,ASSPGQPGANVLT
NA,TRBV6-5,TRBJ2-2,ASTKQGGRRELF
NA,TRBV7-2,NA,ASSTQDGGPYEQY
NA,TRBV7-6,TRBJ2-3,ASSPRLVERSTDTQY
many,TRBV6-2/TRBV6-3,TRBJ2-5,ASSYSEQEQGFTQY
NA,TRBV19,TRBJ1-2,ASHRDRGLGYT
many,TRBV5-1,TRBJ1-4,ASSLGGTTNEKLF
few,TRBV29-1,TRBJ2-1,SVRDSGLNNEQF
NA,TRBV20-1,TRBJ1-4,SARVVGRDEKLF
NA,TRBV7-2,NA,ASSLTFQRGTYEQY
NA,TRBV5-1,TRBJ2-1,ASRVAGGPKNEQF
NA,TRBV7-9,TRBJ2-5,ASSLEVKTQY
NA,TRBV6-6,TRBJ2-2,ASRFVKEGGELF
NA,TRBV28,TRBJ2-5,ASSLTGKGKETQY
few,TRBV19,TRBJ1-2,ASSMGQGSNYGYT
NA,TRBV3-1,TRBJ1-4,ASSQGPPQDQKLF
NA,TRBV3-1,TRBJ2-3,ASSQDFEDTQY
NA,TRBV5-1,TRBJ2-7,ATSEGSSYEQY
NA,TRBV20-1,TRBJ1-2,SAEVGSGRINGYT
NA,TRBV5-4,TRBJ2-5,ASSFPLADQETQY
NA,TRBV20-1,TRBJ2-5,SATTTPGTQY
NA,TRBV12-3/TRBV12-4,TRBJ2-4,ASSLLPRGQLAKNIQY
few,TRBV2,TRBJ1-2,ASIPGRGPYGYT